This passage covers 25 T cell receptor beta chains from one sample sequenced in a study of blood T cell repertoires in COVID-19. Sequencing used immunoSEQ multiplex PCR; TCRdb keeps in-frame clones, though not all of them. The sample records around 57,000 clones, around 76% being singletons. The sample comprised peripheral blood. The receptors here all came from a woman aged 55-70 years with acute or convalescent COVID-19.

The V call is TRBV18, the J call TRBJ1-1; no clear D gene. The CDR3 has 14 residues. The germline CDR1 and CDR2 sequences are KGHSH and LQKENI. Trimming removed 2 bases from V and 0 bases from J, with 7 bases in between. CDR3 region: CASSPGRVNTEAFF. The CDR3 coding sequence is TGTGCCAGCTCACCAGGGAGAGTGAACACTGAAGCTTTCTTT.

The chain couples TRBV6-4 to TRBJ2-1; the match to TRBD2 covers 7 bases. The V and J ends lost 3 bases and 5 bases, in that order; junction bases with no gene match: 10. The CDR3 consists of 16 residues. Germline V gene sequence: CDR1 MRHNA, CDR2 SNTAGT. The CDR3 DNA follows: TGTGCCAGCAGTGAGGAGGCTAGCGGCTACAACAATGAGCAGTTCTTC. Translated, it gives CASSEEASGYNNEQFF.

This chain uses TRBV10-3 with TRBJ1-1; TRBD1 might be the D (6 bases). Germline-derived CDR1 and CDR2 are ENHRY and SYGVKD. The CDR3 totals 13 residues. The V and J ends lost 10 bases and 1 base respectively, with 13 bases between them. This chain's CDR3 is CATLKGGNTEAFF. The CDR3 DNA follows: TGTGCCACCCTAAAAGGGGGGAACACTGAAGCTTTCTTT.

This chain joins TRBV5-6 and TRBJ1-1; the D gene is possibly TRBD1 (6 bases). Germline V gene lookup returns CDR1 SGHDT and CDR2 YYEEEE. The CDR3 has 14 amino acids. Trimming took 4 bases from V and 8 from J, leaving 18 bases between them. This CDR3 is CASSPGTLPLEAFF. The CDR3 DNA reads TGTGCCAGCAGCCCCGGGACACTACCGCTGGAAGCTTTCTTT.

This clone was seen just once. CDR3 protein: CATSETGSSYNEQFF. In DNA form, the CDR3 reads TGTGCCACCAGTGAGACAGGGAGCTCCTACAATGAGCAGTTCTTC. The rearrangement joins TRBV24-1 to TRBJ2-1, with 7 bases fitting TRBD1. Germline trimming cut 4 bases from V and 0 bases from J; bases unmatched to any gene: 2. The CDR3 is 15 residues long. Germline V gene sequence: CDR1 KGHDR, CDR2 SFDVKD.

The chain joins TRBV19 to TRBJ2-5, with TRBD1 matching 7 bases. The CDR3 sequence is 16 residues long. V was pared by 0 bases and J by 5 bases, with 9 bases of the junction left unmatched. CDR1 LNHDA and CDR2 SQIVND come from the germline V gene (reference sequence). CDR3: CASSIDRTGRGETQYF. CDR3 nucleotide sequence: TGTGCCAGTAGTATAGACAGGACAGGACGGGGTGAGACCCAGTACTTC.

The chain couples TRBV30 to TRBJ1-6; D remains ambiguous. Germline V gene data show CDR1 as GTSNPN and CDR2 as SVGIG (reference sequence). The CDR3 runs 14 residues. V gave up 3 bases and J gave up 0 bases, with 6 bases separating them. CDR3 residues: CAWSTSSYNSPLHF. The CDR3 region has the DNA TGTGCCTGGAGCACCAGCTCCTATAATTCACCCCTCCACTTT. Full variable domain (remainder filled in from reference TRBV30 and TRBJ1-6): SQTIHQWPATLVQPVGSPLSLECTVEGTSNPNLYWYRQAAGRGLQLLFYSVGIGQISSEVPQNLSASRPQDRQFILSSKKLLLSDSGFYLCAWSTSSYNSPLHFGNGTRLTVT.

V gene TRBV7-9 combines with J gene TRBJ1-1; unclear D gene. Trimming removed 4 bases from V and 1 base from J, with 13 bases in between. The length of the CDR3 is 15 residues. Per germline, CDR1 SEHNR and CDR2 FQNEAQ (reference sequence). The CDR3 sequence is CASSSYTTPNTEAFF. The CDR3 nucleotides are TGTGCCAGCAGCTCATATACAACCCCGAACACTGAAGCTTTCTTT.

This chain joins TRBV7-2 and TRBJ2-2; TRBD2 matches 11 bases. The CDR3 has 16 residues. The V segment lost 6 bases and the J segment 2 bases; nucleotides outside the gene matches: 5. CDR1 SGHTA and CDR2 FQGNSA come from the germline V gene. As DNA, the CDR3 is TGTGCCAGCAGTTTTAGCGGGGGGGCAAACACCGGGGAGCTGTTTTTT. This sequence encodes CASSFSGGANTGELFF.

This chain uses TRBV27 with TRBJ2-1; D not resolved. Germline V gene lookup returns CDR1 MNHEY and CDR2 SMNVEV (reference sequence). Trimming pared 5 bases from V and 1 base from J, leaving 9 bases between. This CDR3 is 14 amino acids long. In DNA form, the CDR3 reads TGTGCCAGCAGTCGAGAGACATCCTACAATGAGCAGTTCTTC. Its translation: CASSRETSYNEQFF.

The CDR3, as DNA: TGTGCCAGCAGCGTAGGGGAGATCTCCTACGAGCAGTACTTC. Its protein is CASSVGEISYEQYF. The chain links TRBV9 to TRBJ2-7, with D maybe TRBD2 (5 bases). The V end lost 0 bases, the J end lost 0 bases, and 7 bases lay between the germline ends. Germline V gene sequence: CDR1 SGDLS, CDR2 YYNGEE. There are 14 residues in the CDR3.

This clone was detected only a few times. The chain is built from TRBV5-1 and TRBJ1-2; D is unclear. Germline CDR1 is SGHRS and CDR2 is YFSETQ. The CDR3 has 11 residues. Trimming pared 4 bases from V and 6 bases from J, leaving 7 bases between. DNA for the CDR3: TGCGCCAGCAGCGATCACAATGGCTACACCTTC. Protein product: CASSDHNGYTF.

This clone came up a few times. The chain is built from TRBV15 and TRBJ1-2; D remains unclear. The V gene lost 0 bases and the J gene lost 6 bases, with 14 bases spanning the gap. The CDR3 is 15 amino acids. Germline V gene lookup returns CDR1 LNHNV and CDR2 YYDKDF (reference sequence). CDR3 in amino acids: CATSREHGRSDGYTF. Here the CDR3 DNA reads TGTGCCACCAGCAGAGAACACGGGAGATCGGATGGCTACACCTTC.

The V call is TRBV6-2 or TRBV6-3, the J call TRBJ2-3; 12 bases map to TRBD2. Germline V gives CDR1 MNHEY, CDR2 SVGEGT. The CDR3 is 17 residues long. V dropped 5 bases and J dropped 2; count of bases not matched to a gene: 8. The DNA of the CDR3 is TGTGCCAGCAGTACTAGACTAGCGGGGGTGTACACAGATACGCAGTATTTT. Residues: CASSTRLAGVYTDTQYF.

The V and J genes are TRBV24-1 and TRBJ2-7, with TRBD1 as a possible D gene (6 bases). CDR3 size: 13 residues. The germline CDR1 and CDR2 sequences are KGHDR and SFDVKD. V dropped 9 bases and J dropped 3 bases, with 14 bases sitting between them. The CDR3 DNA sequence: TGTGCCACCGGGCCATGGACAGACTACGAGCAGTACTTC. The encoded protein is CATGPWTDYEQYF.

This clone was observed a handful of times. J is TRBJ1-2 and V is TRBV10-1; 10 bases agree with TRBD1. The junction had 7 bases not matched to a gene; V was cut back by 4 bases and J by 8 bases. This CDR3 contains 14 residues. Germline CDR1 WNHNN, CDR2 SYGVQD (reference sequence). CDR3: CASSGDRGGSGYTF. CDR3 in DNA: TGCGCCAGCAGTGGGGACAGGGGAGGAAGCGGCTACACCTTC.

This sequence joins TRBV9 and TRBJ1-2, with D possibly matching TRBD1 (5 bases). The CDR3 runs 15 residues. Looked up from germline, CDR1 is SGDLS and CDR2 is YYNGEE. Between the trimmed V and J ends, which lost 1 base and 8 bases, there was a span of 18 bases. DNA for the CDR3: TGTGCCAGCAGCGTACAGGACGCGGGGAGGGGAGGCTACACCTTC. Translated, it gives CASSVQDAGRGGYTF.

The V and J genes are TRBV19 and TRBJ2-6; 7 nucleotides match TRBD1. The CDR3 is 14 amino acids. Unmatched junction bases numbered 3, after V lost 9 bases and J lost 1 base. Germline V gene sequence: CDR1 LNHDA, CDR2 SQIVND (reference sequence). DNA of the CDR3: TGTGCCAGCCGGACAGGATCTGGGGCCAACGTCCTGACTTTC. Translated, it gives CASRTGSGANVLTF.

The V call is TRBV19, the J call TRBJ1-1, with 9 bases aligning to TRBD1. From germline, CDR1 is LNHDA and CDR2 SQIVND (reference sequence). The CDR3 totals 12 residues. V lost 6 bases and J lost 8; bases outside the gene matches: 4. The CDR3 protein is CASSRQGGEAFF. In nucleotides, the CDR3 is TGTGCCAGTAGCAGACAGGGGGGAGAAGCTTTCTTT. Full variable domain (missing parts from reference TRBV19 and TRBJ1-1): DGGITQSPKYLFRKEGQNVTLSCEQNLNHDAMYWYRQDPGQGLRLIYYSQIVNDFQKGDIAEGYSVSREKKESFPLTVTSAQKNPTAFYLCASSRQGGEAFFGQGTRLTVV.

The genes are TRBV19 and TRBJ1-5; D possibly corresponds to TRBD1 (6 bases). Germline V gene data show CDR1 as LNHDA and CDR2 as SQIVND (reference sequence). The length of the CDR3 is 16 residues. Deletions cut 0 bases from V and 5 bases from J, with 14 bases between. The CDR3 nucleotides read TGTGCCAGTAGTATAGATCTAGAGACAGGCTATCAGCCCCAGCATTTT. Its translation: CASSIDLETGYQPQHF. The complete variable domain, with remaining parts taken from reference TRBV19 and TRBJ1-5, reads DGGITQSPKYLFRKEGQNVTLSCEQNLNHDAMYWYRQDPGQGLRLIYYSQIVNDFQKGDIAEGYSVSREKKESFPLTVTSAQKNPTAFYLCASSIDLETGYQPQHFGDGTRLSIL.

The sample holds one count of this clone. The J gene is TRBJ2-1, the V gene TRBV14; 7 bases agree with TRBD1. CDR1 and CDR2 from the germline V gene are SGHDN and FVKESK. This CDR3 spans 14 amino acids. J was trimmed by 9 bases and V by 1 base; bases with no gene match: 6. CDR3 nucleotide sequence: TGTGCCAGCAGCCAAGTCAGGGGGATGGGTGAGCAGTTCTTC. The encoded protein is CASSQVRGMGEQFF.

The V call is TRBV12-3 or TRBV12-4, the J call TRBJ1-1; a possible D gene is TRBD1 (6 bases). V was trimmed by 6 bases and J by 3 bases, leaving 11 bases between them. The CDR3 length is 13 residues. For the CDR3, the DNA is TGTGCCAGCAGGCCCGACAGGTACACTGAAGCTTTCTTT. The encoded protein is CASRPDRYTEAFF.

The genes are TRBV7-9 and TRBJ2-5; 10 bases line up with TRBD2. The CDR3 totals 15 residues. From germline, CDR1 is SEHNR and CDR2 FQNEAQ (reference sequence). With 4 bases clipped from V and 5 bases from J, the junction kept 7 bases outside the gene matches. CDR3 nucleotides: TGTGCCAGCAGCTCAAGCGGGGGGGCTGGGGAGACCCAGTACTTC. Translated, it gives CASSSSGGAGETQYF.

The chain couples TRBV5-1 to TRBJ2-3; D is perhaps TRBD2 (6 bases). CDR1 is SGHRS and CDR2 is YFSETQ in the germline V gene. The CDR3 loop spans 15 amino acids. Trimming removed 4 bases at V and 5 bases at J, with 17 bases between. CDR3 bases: TGCGCCAGCAGCCCTGGGGTAGCGGTTAGAGATACGCAGTATTTT. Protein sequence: CASSPGVAVRDTQYF.

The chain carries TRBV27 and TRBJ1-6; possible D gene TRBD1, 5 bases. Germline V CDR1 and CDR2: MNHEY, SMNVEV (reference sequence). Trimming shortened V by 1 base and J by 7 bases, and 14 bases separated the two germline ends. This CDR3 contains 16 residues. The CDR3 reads CASSLWGDVGNSPLHF. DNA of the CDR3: TGTGCCAGCAGTTTATGGGGGGATGTCGGGAATTCACCCCTCCACTTT.